This T cell receptor beta chain was retrieved from a study of blood T cells in healthy people across ages. A sample-barcoded 5' primer and a J-beta primer mix were used in a second PCR of about 6 to 11 cycles. TCRdb fed the 5' RACE reads into MiXCR, producing one record per CDR3 protein. The data show hundreds of thousands of distinct CDR3 sequences, with approximately 25% seen just once and 8% to 10% held by the top ten. The CDR3 covers 15 residues. CDR1 is SGHRS, CDR2 YFSETQ, per germline. These data were likewise used in another study, on T cells of mothers and their children.

Sequenced material: blood. This chain joins TRBV5-1 and TRBJ2-5, with TRBD2 matching over 14 bases. The DNA end lines up better with TRBJ2-1; the J call may be wrong. This TCR was recovered from a boy between 5 and 17 years old in good health. The CDR3 bases are TGCGCCAGCAGCAAAGGGACTAGCGGGGGAGGTGAGCAGTTCTTC. Translation: CASSKGTSGGGEQFF.